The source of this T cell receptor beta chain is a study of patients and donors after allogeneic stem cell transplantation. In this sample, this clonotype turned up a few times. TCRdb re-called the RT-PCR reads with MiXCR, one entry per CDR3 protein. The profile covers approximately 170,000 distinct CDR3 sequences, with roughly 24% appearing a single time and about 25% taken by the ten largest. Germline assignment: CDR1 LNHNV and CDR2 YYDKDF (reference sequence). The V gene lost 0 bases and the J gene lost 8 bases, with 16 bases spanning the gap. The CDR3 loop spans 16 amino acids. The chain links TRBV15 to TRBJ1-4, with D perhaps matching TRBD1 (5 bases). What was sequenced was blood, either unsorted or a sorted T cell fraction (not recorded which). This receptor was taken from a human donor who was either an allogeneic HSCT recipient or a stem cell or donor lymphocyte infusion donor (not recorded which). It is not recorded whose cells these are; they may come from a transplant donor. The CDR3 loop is CATSRDYAGLEEKLFF. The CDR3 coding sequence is TGTGCCACCAGCAGAGATTATGCGGGGCTTGAGGAAAAACTGTTTTTT.